Listed below are T cell receptor beta chains from one sample, sequenced in a study of CD8+CD57+ T cells in acquired aplastic anemia. Via MiXCR, TCRdb re-called the reads, giving one row per CDR3 protein. This sample has just over 40,000 distinct CDR3 sequences; 63% occur once, and the top ten carry 45% to 75%. Source material: sorted CD4+, CD8+, or CD8+CD57+ T cells (not recorded which) from PBMCs. The source of these receptors is a human donor with aplastic anemia. The CDR3 runs from the conserved cysteine through the conserved F or W. D genes are given only for firm matches. Clone size appears in some rows only: once, few, many, or a class for an expanded clone.

TRBV6-1,TRBJ1-2,.,few,TGTGCCAGCAGTGAAGCGCTTCCGCGGGGCAGCTGGGATGGCTACACCTTC,CASSEALPRGSWDGYTF
TRBV15,TRBJ2-5,.,few,TGTGCCACCAGCAGAGATTGGGCCCTGGGGGGAGGAGAGACCCAGTACTTC,CATSRDWALGGGETQYF
TRBV10-3,TRBJ1-2,TRBD1,.,TGTGCCATCAGTGGAGGGGGCGACTATGGCTACACCTTC,CAISGGGDYGYTF
TRBV5-5,TRBJ1-6,TRBD1,many,TGTGCCAGCAGCTTGGGGCAGGGGGTGAATTCACCCCTCCACTTT,CASSLGQGVNSPLHF
TRBV5-1,TRBJ2-7,.,.,TGCGCCAGCAGCTTGGAAGGCAGCCCTTTCACCTACGAGCAGTACTTC,CASSLEGSPFTYEQYF
TRBV15,TRBJ2-7,TRBD2,.,TGTGCCACCAGCAGGTCCGGACTAGCCTCCTCAGAGCAGTACTTC,CATSRSGLASSEQYF
TRBV9,TRBJ2-1,.,.,TGTGCCAGCAGCGTATCCGAAATGGCCTACAATGAGCAGTTCTTC,CASSVSEMAYNEQFF
TRBV7-8,TRBJ2-7,TRBD2,.,TGTGCCAGCAGCTTGGGCGTAGCGGGAGGATCTCGTCACTTCTACGAGCAGTACTTC,CASSLGVAGGSRHFYEQYF
TRBV7-2,TRBJ1-6,.,.,TGTGCCAGCAGCCGCAATGGGGGCAATTCACCCCTCCACTTT,CASSRNGGNSPLHF
TRBV29-1,TRBJ2-5,.,few,TGCAGAGCCAGCGATGCAAGACAAGAGACCCAGTACTTC,CRASDARQETQYF
TRBV20-1,TRBJ1-5,.,.,TGCAGTCCCCCGGGACTCAATCAGCCCCAGCATTTT,CSPPGLNQPQHF
TRBV7-2,TRBJ1-6,.,.,TGTGCCAGCAGCCCACGGGACGGGCCGAATTCACCCCTCCACTTT,CASSPRDGPNSPLHF
TRBV20-1,TRBJ2-1,.,few,TGCAGTGCTAGAGATTATACAACGTATGAGCAGTTCTTC,CSARDYTTYEQFF
TRBV7-8,TRBJ2-7,.,.,TGTGCCAGCAGGCTAAGTGTGGCTAGCGACGAGCAGTACTTC,CASRLSVASDEQYF
TRBV28,TRBJ2-7,.,.,TGTGCCAGCAGCCCCTGGGTAGGTCAAGCCTACGAGCAGTACTTC,CASSPWVGQAYEQYF
TRBV29-1,TRBJ1-2,.,.,TGCAGCGTGGACAAGAATGGCTACACCTTC,CSVDKNGYTF
TRBV20-1,TRBJ1-6,TRBD1,.,TGCAGTGCTACCGGGACAGCCCTCTCACCCCTCCACTTT,CSATGTALSPLHF
TRBV6-5,TRBJ2-5,TRBD2,few,TGTGCCAGCAGTTTCGGACTAGCGGGGGCTCAAGAGACCCAGTACTTC,CASSFGLAGAQETQYF
TRBV7-3,TRBJ2-7,.,many,TGTGCCAGCAGCCAGGACGGCGCACACCGATACGAGCAGTACTTC,CASSQDGAHRYEQYF
TRBV5-1,TRBJ2-2,TRBD1,many,TGCGCCAGCAGCTCCTCGACAGGGGGTCGGGGCGGGGAGCTGTTTTTT,CASSSSTGGRGGELFF
TRBV7-2,TRBJ1-1,.,.,TGTGCCAGCAGCGTAGACGGCGGGGACACTGAAGCTTTCTTT,CASSVDGGDTEAFF
TRBV15,TRBJ2-1,TRBD1,.,TGTGCCACCAGCAGAGAGACAGGGGACAATGAGCAGTTCTTC,CATSRETGDNEQFF
TRBV9,TRBJ1-3,.,once,TGTGCCAGCAGCGTAGGGGACCCGGAGGACGGAAACACCATATATTTT,CASSVGDPEDGNTIYF
TRBV10-3,TRBJ1-2,.,.,TGTGCCATCAGTGAGCTGGAGGTAACCCCGCGCCCCTATGGCTACACCTTC,CAISELEVTPRPYGYTF
TRBV6-1,TRBJ2-7,.,many,TGTGCCAGCAGTGAATTCGGGCGGTCCTACGAGCAGTACTTC,CASSEFGRSYEQYF
TRBV2,TRBJ2-7,.,.,TGTGCCAGCAGTATTCCTCTTACTAGAGGCGAGCAGTACTTC,CASSIPLTRGEQYF
TRBV5-1,TRBJ2-1,TRBD2,.,TGCGCCAGCAGCTTGTCTCGGGGGGGCCTTGAGCAGTTCTTC,CASSLSRGGLEQFF
TRBV14,TRBJ2-7,.,.,TGTGCCAGCAGCCCGGCGGACTTC,CASSPADF
TRBV11-2,TRBJ2-7,TRBD1,.,TGTGCCAGCAGCATGGGACAGGTAGCATCCTACGAGCAGTACTTC,CASSMGQVASYEQYF